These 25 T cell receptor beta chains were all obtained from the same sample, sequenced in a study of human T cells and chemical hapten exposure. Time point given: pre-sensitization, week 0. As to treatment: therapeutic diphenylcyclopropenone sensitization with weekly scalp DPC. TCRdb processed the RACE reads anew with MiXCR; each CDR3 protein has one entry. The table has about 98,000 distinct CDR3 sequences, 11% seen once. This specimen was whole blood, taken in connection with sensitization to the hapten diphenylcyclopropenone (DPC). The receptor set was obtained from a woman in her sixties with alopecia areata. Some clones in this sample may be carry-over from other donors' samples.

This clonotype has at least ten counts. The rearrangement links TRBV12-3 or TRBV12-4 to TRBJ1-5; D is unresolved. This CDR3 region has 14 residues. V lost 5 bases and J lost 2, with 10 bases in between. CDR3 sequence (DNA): TGTGCCAGCAGTCCGATGTCGGGCAATCAGCCCCAGCATTTT. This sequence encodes CASSPMSGNQPQHF.

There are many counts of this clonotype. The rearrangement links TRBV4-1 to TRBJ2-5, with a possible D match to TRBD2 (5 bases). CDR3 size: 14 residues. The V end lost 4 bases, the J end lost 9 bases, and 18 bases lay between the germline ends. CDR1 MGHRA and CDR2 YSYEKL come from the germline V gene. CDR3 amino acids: CASSPGASSGAQYF. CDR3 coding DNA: TGCGCCAGCAGCCCTGGTGCTAGCAGTGGGGCCCAGTACTTC.

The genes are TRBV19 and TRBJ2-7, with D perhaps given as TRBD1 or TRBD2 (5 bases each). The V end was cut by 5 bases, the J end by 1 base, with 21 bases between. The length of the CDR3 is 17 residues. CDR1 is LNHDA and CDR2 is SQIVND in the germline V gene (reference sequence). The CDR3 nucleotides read TGTGCCAGTAGTCCTTGGATTGGGGACGGAAGATCCTACGAGCAGTACTTC. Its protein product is CASSPWIGDGRSYEQYF.

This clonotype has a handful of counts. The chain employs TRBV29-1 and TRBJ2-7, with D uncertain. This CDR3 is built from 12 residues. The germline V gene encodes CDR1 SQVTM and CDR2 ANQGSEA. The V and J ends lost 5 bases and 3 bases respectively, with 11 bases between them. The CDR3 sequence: CSVSHGVYEQYF. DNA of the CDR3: TGCAGCGTTAGTCACGGAGTCTACGAGCAGTACTTC.

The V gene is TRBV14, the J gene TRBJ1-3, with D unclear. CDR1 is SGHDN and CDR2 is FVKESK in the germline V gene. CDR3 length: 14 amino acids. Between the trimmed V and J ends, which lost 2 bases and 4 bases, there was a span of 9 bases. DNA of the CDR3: TGTGCCAGCAGCCAACAGGTGGACGGAAACACCATATATTTT. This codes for CASSQQVDGNTIYF.

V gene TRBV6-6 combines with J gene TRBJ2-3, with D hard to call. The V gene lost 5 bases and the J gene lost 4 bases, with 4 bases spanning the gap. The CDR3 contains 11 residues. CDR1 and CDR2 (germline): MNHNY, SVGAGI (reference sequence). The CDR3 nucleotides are TGTGCCAGCAGTATGGCAGATACGCAGTATTTT. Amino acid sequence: CASSMADTQYF.

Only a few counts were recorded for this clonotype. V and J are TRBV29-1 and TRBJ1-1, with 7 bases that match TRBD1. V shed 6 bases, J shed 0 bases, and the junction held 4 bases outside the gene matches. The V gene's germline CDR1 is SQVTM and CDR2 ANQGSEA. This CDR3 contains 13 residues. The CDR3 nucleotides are TGCAGCGTCATGGGACAGATGAACACTGAAGCTTTCTTT. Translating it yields CSVMGQMNTEAFF.

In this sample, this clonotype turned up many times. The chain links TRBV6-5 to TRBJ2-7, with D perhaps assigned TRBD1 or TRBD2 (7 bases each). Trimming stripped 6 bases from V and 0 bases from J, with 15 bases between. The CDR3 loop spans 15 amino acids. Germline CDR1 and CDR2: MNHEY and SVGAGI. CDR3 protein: CASRFDRDYSYEQYF. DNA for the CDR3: TGTGCCAGCAGATTCGACAGGGACTACTCCTACGAGCAGTACTTC.

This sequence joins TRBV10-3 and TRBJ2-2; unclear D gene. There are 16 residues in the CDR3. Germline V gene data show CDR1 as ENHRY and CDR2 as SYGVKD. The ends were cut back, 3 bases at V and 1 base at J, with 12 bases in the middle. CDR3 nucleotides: TGTGCCATCAGTGACCACGGTGGACGGAACACCGGGGAGCTGTTTTTT. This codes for CAISDHGGRNTGELFF.

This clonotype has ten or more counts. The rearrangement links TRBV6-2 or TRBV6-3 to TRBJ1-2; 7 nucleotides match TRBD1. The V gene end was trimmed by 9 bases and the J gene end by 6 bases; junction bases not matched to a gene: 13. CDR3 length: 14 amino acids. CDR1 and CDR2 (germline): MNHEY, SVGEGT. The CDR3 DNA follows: TGTGCCAGTAAGACGGGACAGCAAGGTGATGGCTACACCTTC. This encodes CASKTGQQGDGYTF.

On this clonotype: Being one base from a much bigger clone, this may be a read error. The CDR3 region is CASSPSRDRGFPGEQYF. CDR3 sequence (DNA): TGTGCCAGCTCACCCTCCCGGGACAGGGGCTTTCCGGGGGAGCAGTACTTC. This rearrangement joins TRBV18 to TRBJ2-7; 10 bases agree with TRBD1. V was pared by 3 bases and J by 7 bases, with 15 bases of the junction left unmatched. The CDR3 totals 17 residues. Germline CDR1 and CDR2: KGHSH and LQKENI.

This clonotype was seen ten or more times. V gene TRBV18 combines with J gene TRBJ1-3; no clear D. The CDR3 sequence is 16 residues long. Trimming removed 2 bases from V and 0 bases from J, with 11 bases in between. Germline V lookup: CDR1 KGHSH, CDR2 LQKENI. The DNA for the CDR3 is TGTGCCAGCTCACCAACCAAAGTACCCTCTGGAAACACCATATATTTT. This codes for CASSPTKVPSGNTIYF.

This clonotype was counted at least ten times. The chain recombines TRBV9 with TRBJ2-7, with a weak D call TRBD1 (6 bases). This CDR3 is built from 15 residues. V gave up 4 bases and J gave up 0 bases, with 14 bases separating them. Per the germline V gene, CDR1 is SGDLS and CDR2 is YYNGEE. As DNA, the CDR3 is TGTGCCAGCAGCATAGGGACACTGAGCTCCTACGAGCAGTACTTC. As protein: CASSIGTLSSYEQYF.

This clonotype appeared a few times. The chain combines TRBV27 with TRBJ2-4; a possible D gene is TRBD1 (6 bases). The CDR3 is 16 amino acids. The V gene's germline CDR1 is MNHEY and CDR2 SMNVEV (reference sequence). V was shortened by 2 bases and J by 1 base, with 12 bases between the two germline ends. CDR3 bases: TGTGCCAGCAGTTTACGGGCAGGGGTGGCCAAAAACATTCAGTACTTC. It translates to CASSLRAGVAKNIQYF.

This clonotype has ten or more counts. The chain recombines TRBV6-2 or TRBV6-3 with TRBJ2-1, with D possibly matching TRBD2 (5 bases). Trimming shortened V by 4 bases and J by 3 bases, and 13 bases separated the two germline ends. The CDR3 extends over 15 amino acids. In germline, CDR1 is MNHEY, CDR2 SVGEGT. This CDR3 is CASSSPGLVYNEQFF. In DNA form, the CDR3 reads TGTGCCAGCAGTTCCCCGGGATTGGTCTACAATGAGCAGTTCTTC.

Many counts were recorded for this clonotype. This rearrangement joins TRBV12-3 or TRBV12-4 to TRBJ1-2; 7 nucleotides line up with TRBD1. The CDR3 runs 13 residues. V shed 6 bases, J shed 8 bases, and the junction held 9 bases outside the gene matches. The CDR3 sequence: CASSPDRAGGYTF. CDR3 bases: TGTGCCAGCAGCCCAGACAGGGCGGGGGGCTACACCTTC.

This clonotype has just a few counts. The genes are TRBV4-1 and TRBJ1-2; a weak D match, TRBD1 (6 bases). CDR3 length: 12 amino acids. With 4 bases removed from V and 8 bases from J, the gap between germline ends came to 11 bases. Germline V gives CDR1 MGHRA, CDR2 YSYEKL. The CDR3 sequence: CASSRAGVGYTF. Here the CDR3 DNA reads TGCGCCAGCAGCCGCGCAGGGGTCGGCTACACCTTC.

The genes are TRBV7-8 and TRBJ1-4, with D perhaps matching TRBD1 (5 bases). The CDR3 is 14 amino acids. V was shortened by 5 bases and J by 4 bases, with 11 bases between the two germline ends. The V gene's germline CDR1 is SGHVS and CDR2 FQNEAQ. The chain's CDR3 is CASSTGRNNEKLFF. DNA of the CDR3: TGTGCCAGCAGCACGGGACGGAATAATGAAAAACTGTTTTTT.

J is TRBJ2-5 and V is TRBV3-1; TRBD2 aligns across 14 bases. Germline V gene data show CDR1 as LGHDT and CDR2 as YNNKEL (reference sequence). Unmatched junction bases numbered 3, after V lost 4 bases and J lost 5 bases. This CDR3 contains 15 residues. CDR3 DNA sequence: TGTGCCAGCAGCCGACTAGCGGGGGGGCTGGAGACCCAGTACTTC. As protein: CASSRLAGGLETQYF.

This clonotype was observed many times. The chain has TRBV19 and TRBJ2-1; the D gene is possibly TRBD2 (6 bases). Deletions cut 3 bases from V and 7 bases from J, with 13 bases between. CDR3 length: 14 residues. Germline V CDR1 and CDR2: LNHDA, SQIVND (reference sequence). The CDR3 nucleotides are TGTGCCAGTAGTATGGAGGGCTTCTGGAATGAGCAGTTCTTC. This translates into CASSMEGFWNEQFF. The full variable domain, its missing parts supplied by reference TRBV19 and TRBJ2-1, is DGGITQSPKYLFRKEGQNVTLSCEQNLNHDAMYWYRQDPGQGLRLIYYSQIVNDFQKGDIAEGYSVSREKKESFPLTVTSAQKNPTAFYLCASSMEGFWNEQFFGPGTRLTVL.

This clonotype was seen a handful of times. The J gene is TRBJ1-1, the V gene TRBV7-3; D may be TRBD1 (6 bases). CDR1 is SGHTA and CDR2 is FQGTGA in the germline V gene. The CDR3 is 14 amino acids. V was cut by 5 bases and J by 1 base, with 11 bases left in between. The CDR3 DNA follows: TGTGCCAGCAGCAGCAAACAGGGGAACACTGAAGCTTTCTTT. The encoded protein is CASSSKQGNTEAFF.

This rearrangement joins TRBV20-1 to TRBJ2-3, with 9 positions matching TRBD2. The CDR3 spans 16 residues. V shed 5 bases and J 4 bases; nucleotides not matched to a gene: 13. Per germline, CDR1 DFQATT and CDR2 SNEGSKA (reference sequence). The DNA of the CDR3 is TGCAGTGCTTGCCCCTATGGGGCGGGGGGGCCAGATACGCAGTATTTT. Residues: CSACPYGAGGPDTQYF.

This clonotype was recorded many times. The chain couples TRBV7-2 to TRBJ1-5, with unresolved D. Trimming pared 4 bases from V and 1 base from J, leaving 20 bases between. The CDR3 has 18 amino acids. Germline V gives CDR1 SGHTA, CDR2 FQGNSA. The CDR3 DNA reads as TGTGCCAGCAGCTGGGCCTCCACCGACTTTTGGAGCAATCAGCCCCAGCATTTT. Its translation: CASSWASTDFWSNQPQHF.

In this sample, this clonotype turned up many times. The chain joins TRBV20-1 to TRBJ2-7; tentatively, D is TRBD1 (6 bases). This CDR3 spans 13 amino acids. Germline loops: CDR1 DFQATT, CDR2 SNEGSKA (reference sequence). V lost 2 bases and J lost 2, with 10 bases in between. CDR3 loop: CSARLGAAYEQYF. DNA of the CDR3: TGCAGTGCTAGATTGGGGGCCGCCTACGAGCAGTACTTC.

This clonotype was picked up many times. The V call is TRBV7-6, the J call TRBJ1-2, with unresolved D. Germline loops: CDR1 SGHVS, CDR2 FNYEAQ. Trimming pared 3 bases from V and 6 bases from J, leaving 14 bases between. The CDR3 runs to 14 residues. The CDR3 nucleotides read TGTGCCAGCAGCTTGGGCAGGTTGGAAGATGGCTACACCTTC. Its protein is CASSLGRLEDGYTF.